This TCR beta chain was sequenced for a study of breast tumors, draining lymph nodes, adjacent tissues. The CDR3 spans 17 residues. Looked up from germline, CDR1 is SEHNR and CDR2 is FQNEAQ (reference sequence). Trimming shortened V by 5 bases and J by 4 bases, and 23 bases separated the two germline ends. TCRdb re-analysed the multiplex PCR reads in MiXCR, keeping a single row per CDR3 protein. The sample yields 15,000 or so distinct CDR3 sequences, 55% to 75% seen once. Overall study results and limits: Data only fit, rather than demonstrated, lymph node origin of most tumor T cells. Compared with basal-like, luminal-like tumors shared significantly more repertoire with nontumor tissue.

With respect to this clonotype: As yet, its antigen is unknown.

V is TRBV7-9 and J is TRBJ1-2, with no clear D. Sequenced material: tumor-adjacent breast tissue. This receptor was identified in a female donor with breast cancer. Some clones in this sample may be carry-over from other donors' samples. The CDR3 loop reads CASSQANRDLRGYGYTF. The CDR3 nucleotides read TGTGCCAGCAGCCAAGCTAACCGGGATCTCCGTGGCTATGGCTACACCTTC.